This T cell receptor beta chain comes out of a study of beta chain features in type 1 diabetes. Points from the study as a whole: Researchers report that Type 1 diabetes patients had moderately but significantly shorter TCRB CDR3s across all four CD4+ subsets. The study found that naive, central memory and Treg TCRB repertoires appeared more similar in patients than in healthy donors.

Sequencing targeted expressed TCRB transcripts, as all isolated RNA had been reverse transcribed. The table came from immunoSEQ multiplex PCR; TCRdb's copy has only in-frame clones and leaves some out. This repertoire shows around 190,000 clones, approximately 13% found once; its top ten account for 0.62%. The ends lost 4 bases at V and 3 bases at J; junction bases unmatched: 9. From germline, CDR1 is LGHNA and CDR2 YSLEER. The CDR3 runs to 15 residues. A note on this clone: Antigen unknown.

The TCR sequence derives from a woman between 18 and 29 years old in good health. Sequencing was done on a sample of central memory CD4+ T cells from blood. The chain recombines TRBV4-3 with TRBJ2-7; 7 bases align to TRBD1. The CDR3 region is CASSLKRQGFYEQYF. CDR3 bases: TGCGCCAGCAGCCTCAAAAGACAGGGCTTCTACGAGCAGTACTTC.